This note documents a single T cell receptor (beta chain) sequence. Its antigen remains unidentified. No base qualities exist here, and no much larger clone lies one base off it. The label giving this sample's time point can be read as: baseline before first vaccination. Samples from vaccinated people were obtained from the UK trials COV001 and COV002, which included a single-blind randomized controlled phase 2/3 trial of AZD1222 (ChAdOx1 nCoV-19) in healthy adults. For TCRbeta chain sequencing, PBMC samples were collected from trial participants at day 0 and at day 28 after the second dose. The data belong to a study of T cell responses to AZD1222 COVID-19 vaccine (dated by TCRdb to about 2021). With regard to the full study: Because spike-specific TCR depth and breadth did not differ between the two schedules, AZD1222 recipients who got a second dose at roughly 4 weeks were pooled with those who got a second dose at roughly 12 weeks. A total of 230 to 250 trial participants underwent TCR sequencing, of whom 207 had received two doses of AZD1222 and about 25 had received two doses of the MenACWY control vaccine. Enrollment into the trials was organized by age into subgroups of 18-55, 56-69 and 70-plus years, and those subgroups contained approximately 150, 30 and 60 TCR-sequenced participants, respectively.

Reading from cysteine to phenylalanine, the CDR3 counts 12 amino acids. CDR3 DNA is the only sequence kept; it has 36 bases, read in frame from the first base. V and J are truncated by 7 bases and 4 bases respectively, leaving an intervening sequence of 10 bases. The germline V gene encodes CDR1 MDHEN and CDR2 SYDVKM. The CDR3 regions of human TCRbeta chains were analyzed by immunosequencing. As for the authors' bioinformatics: Repertoire TCRs were checked for matches against a reference library of SARS-CoV-2-specific TCRs that had been generated using the MIRA antigen-specificity platform. Breadth was defined as the fraction of unique TCRs that were SARS-CoV-2-associated, and depth was defined as the fraction of total T cells that were SARS-CoV-2-associated. Using the MIRA data, each spike-specific TCR was mapped to the spike region that the TCR reacts to and placed in a CD4 or CD8 class. Log10-transformed breadth and depth values were compared by one-way ANOVA with Sidak's multiple comparisons tests. TCRdb retrieved this table from immuneACCESS and kept in-frame rearrangements only. Not all clones are present; in checked studies, unresolved V genes account for under half, and no reason is known for the remainder. V and J calls and clone size are as listed in that table; D and trimming were resolved from the DNA. Across this sample there are 130,000 or so clones, with about nine tenths seen only once. The ten largest clones capture 20% to 25% of the sample.

What the work shows at the level of the full study, not this receptor alone: Participants were mostly white British, with more females than males. The authors suggested clonal diversity may have been underestimated. The vaccine-associated CD4 TCRs covered the entire spike protein, and the dominant responses fell in regions 160-218 and 743-854. Because no day 14 peak-response samples were available, the repertoires could be characterized only after the peak T cell response. The 56-69-year group was small, and its depth increase did not reach significance, likely because of low power. Reportedly, close to half of the unique spike-specific TCRs recognized epitopes lying outside the regions that are mutated in the B.1.351 and B.1.1.7 variants. Conclusions about previously exposed vaccinees are limited because only five to seven AZD1222 recipients were SARS-CoV-2 seropositive at baseline. A significant rise in spike-specific TCR breadth and depth was observed after two AZD1222 doses relative to day 0 and relative to MenACWY recipients.

The clonotype originates from an adult in good health. Rearrangement joined TRBV28 to TRBJ1-1, and possibly TRBD1, on 5 matching bases. The sequences come from peripheral blood, collected on day 0 of AZD1222 vaccination. Here is the DNA: TGTGCCAGCACCTGGGACGGCACTGAAGCTTTCTTT. Its coded protein is CASTWDGTEAFF. Reference TRBV28 and TRBJ1-1 proteins supply the regions before and after the CDR3; the full variable domain is: DVKVTQSSRYLVKRTGEKVFLECVQDMDHENMFWYRQDPGLGLRLIYFSYDVKMKEKGDIPEGYSVSREKKERFSLILESASTNQTSMYLCASTWDGTEAFFGQGTRLTVV.